The sequence of this T cell receptor (beta chain) was determined in a study of blood T cells in healthy people across ages. Study-level points and caveats: Per million T cells, TCR beta diversity dropped about linearly as age rose.

Per germline, CDR1 MNHEY and CDR2 SVGAGI. The CDR3 runs 14 residues. The V end lost 5 bases, the J end lost 5 bases, and 16 bases lay between the germline ends. Note on this clonotype: Its antigen remains unidentified.

Primers used in a second PCR of about 6 to 11 cycles were a sample-barcoded 5' primer and a J-beta primer mix. A single record per CDR3 protein comes from TCRdb applying MiXCR to the 5' RACE reads. Counted here are 780,000 or so distinct CDR3 sequences, about 25% occurring once; the ten biggest clones make up 3.7%. The sample was also reused in another study, on T cells of mothers and their children. That source reports: Second-PCR primer M1S introduced sample barcodes and 2-4 random nucleotides.

The rearrangement uses TRBV6-5 and TRBJ2-7; D possibly uses TRBD1 or TRBD2 (5 bases each). The material sequenced was blood. The clonotype originates from a boy aged 5-17 years in good health. The CDR3 spells CASSRTRSGNEQYF. DNA of the CDR3: TGTGCCAGCAGTAGGACACGCTCCGGGAACGAGCAGTACTTC.